The 14 T cell receptor beta chains below all came from one sample that was sequenced in a study of blood T cell repertoires in COVID-19. TCRdb's table, derived via immunoSEQ multiplex PCR, lists solely in-frame clones and lacks some. The table includes around 230,000 clones, about 79% detected once. Input material: peripheral blood. These receptors were obtained from a man aged 40-49 years who had recovered from COVID-19.

In this sample, this clone turned up once. The V gene is TRBV6-2 or TRBV6-3, the J gene TRBJ2-3, with 9 positions matching TRBD1. With 6 bases clipped from V and 4 bases from J, the junction kept 11 bases outside the gene matches. Per germline, CDR1 MNHEY and CDR2 SVGEGT. The CDR3 consists of 16 residues. CDR3 coding DNA: TGTGCCAGCAGCCCCACGGACAGGGGAACGGCAGATACGCAGTATTTT. Translation: CASSPTDRGTADTQYF.

The chain is built from TRBV5-1 and TRBJ1-1, with D uncertain. CDR3 length: 13 amino acids. Trimming removed 5 bases from V and 0 bases from J, with 8 bases in between. CDR1 is SGHRS, CDR2 YFSETQ, per germline. DNA of the CDR3: TGCGCCAGCAGGCGGCAAATGAACACTGAAGCTTTCTTT. It encodes CASRRQMNTEAFF.

J is TRBJ1-3 and V is TRBV28; D is unresolved. V lost 5 bases, J lost 0 bases, and 14 bases lay in between. The germline V gene has CDR1 MDHEN and CDR2 SYDVKM. This CDR3 has 16 residues. Here the CDR3 DNA reads TGTGCCAGCAGTCCTTCGGGAGACTACTCTGGAAACACCATATATTTT. Protein: CASSPSGDYSGNTIYF.

J is TRBJ2-7 and V is TRBV11-2; TRBD1 is a possible D gene (5 bases). V dropped 5 bases and J dropped 1 base, with 12 bases sitting between them. Germline loops: CDR1 SGHAT, CDR2 FQNNGV. This CDR3 has 14 residues. The CDR3 DNA reads as TGTGCCAGCAGCCGGCCAGGGATTTCCTACGAGCAGTACTTC. Translated, it gives CASSRPGISYEQYF.

Here the CDR3 reads CASSLGTESSYEQYF. CDR3 bases: TGTGCCAGCAGTTTAGGGACAGAGAGCTCCTACGAGCAGTACTTC. V gene TRBV2 combines with J gene TRBJ2-7, with TRBD1 matching over 7 bases. The V gene end was trimmed by 5 bases and the J gene end by 0 bases; junction bases not matched to a gene: 7. This CDR3 is built from 15 residues. Per germline, CDR1 SNHLY and CDR2 FYNNEI.

The chain employs TRBV7-2 and TRBJ1-6, with 7 bases identical to TRBD1. Germline V gives CDR1 SGHTA, CDR2 FQGNSA. The length of the CDR3 is 17 residues. V dropped 5 bases and J dropped 2; count of bases not matched to a gene: 9. The CDR3 protein is CASSTPGRGTYNSPLHF. Here the CDR3 DNA reads TGTGCCAGCAGCACCCCAGGCAGGGGGACCTATAATTCACCCCTCCACTTT.

The chain recombines TRBV5-1 with TRBJ1-2; 10 bases align to TRBD1. Germline V gene lookup returns CDR1 SGHRS and CDR2 YFSETQ. This CDR3 region has 15 residues. Trimming cost V 0 bases and J 4 bases; bases outside gene matches: 3. The chain's CDR3 is CASSLGDRGGYGYTF. CDR3 sequence (DNA): TGCGCCAGCAGCTTGGGGGACAGGGGAGGCTATGGCTACACCTTC. Together with reference TRBV5-1 and TRBJ1-2, the CDR3 gives the full variable domain: KAGVTQTPRYLIKTRGQQVTLSCSPISGHRSVSWYQQTPGQGLQFLFEYFSETQRNKGNFPGRFSGRQFSNSRSEMNVSTLELGDSALYLCASSLGDRGGYGYTFGSGTRLTVV.

The chain couples TRBV4-3 to TRBJ1-2; tentative D call: TRBD1 (6 bases). Germline CDR1 LGHNA, CDR2 YSLEER. V was clipped by 1 base and J by 3 bases, with 9 bases between them. The CDR3 covers 14 residues. The CDR3 reads CASSQGQADYGYTF. In DNA, the CDR3 is TGCGCCAGCAGCCAAGGACAGGCGGACTATGGCTACACCTTC.

The V gene is TRBV11-3, the J gene TRBJ2-3, with D maybe TRBD1 (6 bases). The V end was cut by 4 bases, the J end by 7 bases, with 9 bases between. The CDR3 totals 12 residues. The V gene's germline CDR1 is SGHNT and CDR2 YENEEA. CDR3 sequence (DNA): TGTGCCAGCAGCTCAACAGGGAATACGCAGTATTTT. Translating gives CASSSTGNTQYF.

The chain carries TRBV19 and TRBJ2-1; TRBD2 aligns across 7 bases. V shed 5 bases, J shed 7 bases, and the junction held 5 bases outside the gene matches. The length of the CDR3 is 13 residues. Germline CDR1 reads LNHDA; CDR2 reads SQIVND (reference sequence). CDR3 region: CASSLKRGNEQFF. CDR3 nucleotides: TGTGCCAGTAGTCTTAAGCGGGGAAATGAGCAGTTCTTC.

The V call is TRBV7-2, the J call TRBJ2-1; 7 bases match TRBD2. The CDR3 runs 14 residues. Germline V gives CDR1 SGHTA, CDR2 FQGNSA. V dropped 3 bases and J dropped 6; count of bases not matched to a gene: 5. This CDR3 is CASSFRLAVNEQFF. The CDR3 nucleotides read TGTGCCAGCAGCTTTAGGCTAGCGGTCAATGAGCAGTTCTTC.

This clone was detected only once. The J gene is TRBJ2-7, the V gene TRBV5-4, with 10 positions matching TRBD1. The CDR3 consists of 15 residues. J gave up 3 bases and V 4 bases, and 7 bases lay outside the gene matches. The germline gives CDR1 SGHNT, CDR2 YYREEE (reference sequence). Written as DNA, the CDR3 is TGTGCCAGCAGCCCTCGACAGGGGGCATTCTACGAGCAGTACTTC. Protein product: CASSPRQGAFYEQYF.

The rearrangement uses TRBV13 and TRBJ1-4; 10 bases fit TRBD1. There are 15 residues in the CDR3. J lost 5 bases, V lost 1 base, and 1 base had no gene match. Germline V gives CDR1 PRHDT, CDR2 FYEKMQ (reference sequence). The CDR3 coding sequence is TGTGCCAGCAGCTTAGAGGGACAGGGGAATGAAAAACTGTTTTTT. Translation gives CASSLEGQGNEKLFF.

Note on this clone: One end of the junction is discordant with germline, which a read error may explain. V is TRBV19 and J is TRBJ1-4; D not certain. Germline assignment: CDR1 LNHDA and CDR2 SQIVND (reference sequence). This CDR3 is 12 amino acids long. The CDR3 protein is CASSTLDTSLRF. The CDR3 DNA reads as TGTGCCAGTAGTACCCTTGACACTTCTCTTCGTTTT. The whole variable domain, filled in from reference TRBV19 and TRBJ1-4, reads DGGITQSPKYLFRKEGQNVTLSCEQNLNHDAMYWYRQDPGQGLRLIYYSQIVNDFQKGDIAEGYSVSREKKESFPLTVTSAQKNPTAFYLCASSTLDTSLRFGSGTQLSVL.